Presented here are 13 T cell receptor beta chains from one specimen sequenced in a study of blood T cell repertoires in COVID-19 (dated by TCRdb to 2018 to 2020). Receptors were amplified or captured by the immunoSEQ multiplex PCR assay. This immuneACCESS table, as held by TCRdb, lists in-frame sequences with V and J called but not all clones. Of the missing ones, under half trace to an unresolved V gene in checked studies; the others have no known cause. Counted in this sample were more than 45,000 clones; less than 95% of them appeared once. The top ten hold around 3.1% of the sample. The sequencing input was peripheral blood. The source of these receptors is a human donor in a cohort sampled during active COVID-19.

This sequence joins TRBV19 and TRBJ1-2; 9 bases align to TRBD1. Trimming cost V 6 bases and J 4 bases; bases outside gene matches: 6. This CDR3 has 14 amino acids. Germline V gives CDR1 LNHDA, CDR2 SQIVND (reference sequence). The CDR3 bases are TGTGCCAGTAGCCGTAGGGACAGGGTCTATGGCTACACCTTC. It encodes CASSRRDRVYGYTF.

This rearrangement joins TRBV7-2 to TRBJ1-2; D remains unclear. This CDR3 is 14 amino acids long. V lost 4 bases and J lost 8, with 17 bases in between. Germline-derived CDR1 and CDR2 are SGHTA and FQGNSA. The CDR3 region is CASSSEPGRRGYTF. The CDR3 DNA reads as TGTGCCAGCAGCTCGGAACCGGGGAGGCGAGGCTACACCTTC.

The CDR3 DNA reads as TGTGCCAGCAGCCAGGACAGGGCCTACACTGAAGCTTTCTTT. Translated: CASSQDRAYTEAFF. The chain joins TRBV7-9 to TRBJ1-1, with 8 nucleotides matching TRBD1. J gave up 3 bases and V 5 bases, and 5 bases lay outside the gene matches. The CDR3 consists of 14 residues. Germline V gives CDR1 SEHNR, CDR2 FQNEAQ (reference sequence).

This clone was detected only once. This chain connects TRBV19 to TRBJ1-1; 7 nucleotides align to TRBD1. CDR1 and CDR2 from the germline V gene are LNHDA and SQIVND (reference sequence). The CDR3 has 15 residues. Unmatched junction bases numbered 5, after V lost 2 bases and J lost 2 bases. CDR3 coding DNA: TGTGCCAGTAGTATAACAGGGGTTGAAAACACTGAAGCTTTCTTT. Translation gives CASSITGVENTEAFF.

This chain joins TRBV6-6 and TRBJ2-7, with 9 bases aligning to TRBD2. There are 15 residues in the CDR3. V shed 0 bases and J 5 bases; nucleotides not matched to a gene: 5. Germline CDR1 reads MNHNY; CDR2 reads SVGAGI (reference sequence). The CDR3 sequence: CASSYSAGGGNEQYF. The CDR3 DNA is TGTGCCAGCAGTTACTCGGCGGGAGGGGGCAACGAGCAGTACTTC.

This chain connects TRBV2 to TRBJ2-5; TRBD2 might be the D (5 bases). Looked up from germline, CDR1 is SNHLY and CDR2 is FYNNEI. V was cut by 3 bases and J by 5 bases, with 16 bases left in between. This CDR3 has 15 amino acids. The DNA for the CDR3 is TGTGCCAGCAGTGATGCTCAGTGGGGAGTTGAGACCCAGTACTTC. It translates to CASSDAQWGVETQYF.

Turning to this clone: The junction shows a germline mismatch at one end, possibly a read error. J is TRBJ2-1 and V is TRBV7-7; 7 bases fit TRBD2. The CDR3 length is 16 residues. CDR1 and CDR2 from the germline V gene are SSHAT and FNYEAQ (reference sequence). CDR3 sequence: CASSPRGAGAHNEQFF. CDR3 sequence (DNA): TGTGCTAGCAGCCCCCGCGGGGCGGGAGCCCACAATGAGCAGTTCTTC.

The chain combines TRBV30 with TRBJ1-1, with 11 bases that match TRBD1. CDR1 is GTSNPN and CDR2 is SVGIG in the germline V gene (reference sequence). The junction had 1 base not matched to a gene; V was cut back by 5 bases and J by 5 bases. CDR3 length equals 12 residues. Written as DNA, the CDR3 is TGTGCCTGGGGACAGGGGGCAACTGAAGCTTTCTTT. This sequence encodes CAWGQGATEAFF. Combining the CDR3 with reference TRBV30 and TRBJ1-1 gives the whole variable domain SQTIHQWPATLVQPVGSPLSLECTVEGTSNPNLYWYRQAAGRGLQLLFYSVGIGQISSEVPQNLSASRPQDRQFILSSKKLLLSDSGFYLCAWGQGATEAFFGQGTRLTVV.

The chain uses TRBV6-5 and TRBJ1-5; a weak D match, TRBD1 (5 bases). Trimming cost V 6 bases and J 3 bases, with 9 bases left between them. CDR1 is MNHEY and CDR2 is SVGAGI in the germline V gene. The length of the CDR3 is 13 residues. The CDR3 loop reads CASRDNHNQPQHF. The CDR3, as DNA: TGTGCCAGCAGGGACAACCACAATCAGCCCCAGCATTTT.

The chain combines TRBV2 with TRBJ2-7; D is unclear. The CDR3 spans 15 residues. Germline CDR1 is SNHLY and CDR2 is FYNNEI. Trimming cost V 5 bases and J 2 bases, with 16 bases left between them. CDR3 sequence (DNA): TGTGCCAGCAGTTTACAGCAAACCCGTACCTACGAGCAGTACTTC. Protein sequence: CASSLQQTRTYEQYF.

V usage is TRBV12-3 or TRBV12-4 and J usage is TRBJ2-7; a possible D gene is TRBD2 (5 bases). This CDR3 spans 12 amino acids. The germline V and J ends were trimmed by 6 bases and 4 bases, with 10 bases remaining between them. The DNA of the CDR3 is TGTGCCAGCAGCAAACTAGTTTACGAGCAGTACTTC. Protein: CASSKLVYEQYF.

J is TRBJ2-7 and V is TRBV28; D gene unclear. Germline V gene sequence: CDR1 MDHEN, CDR2 SYDVKM. The V and J ends lost 3 bases and 6 bases respectively, with 12 bases between them. The CDR3 is 13 amino acids. DNA of the CDR3: TGTGCCAGCAGTTTGGGCCGTGGTGGCGAGCAGTACTTC. This sequence encodes CASSLGRGGEQYF.

Concerning this clone: This sample also contains other DNA sequences that code for the same CDR3. CDR3 sequence reads: CASSRGEGGNQPQHF. The CDR3 bases are TGTGCCAGCAGCCGCGGGGAGGGGGGCAATCAGCCCCAGCATTTT. The chain uses TRBV7-9 and TRBJ1-5; possibly TRBD1 for D (6 bases). Trimming left V 5 bases short and J 2 bases short, with 13 bases between. Per the germline V gene, CDR1 is SEHNR and CDR2 is FQNEAQ (reference sequence). The CDR3 has 15 residues.